This T cell receptor beta chain was captured by sequencing in a study of cytomegalovirus exposure and HLA in healthy donors (dated 2017 in TCRdb). With respect to the entire study: An earlier analysis of several hundred of the donors reported more than 250 Gb of sequence data and about 100 million unique TCR beta sequences from 150 million to 200 million T cells. A later genetic analysis took genome-wide SNP genotypes for 398 of the 666 donors and used that subset as a discovery cohort. An earlier analysis of some 600 of the donors applied high-throughput TCR beta sequencing to assess whether each TCR beta V gene segment acted as functional or pseudogenic. Along with the roughly 670-subject first cohort, a separate validation cohort of around 120 different subjects was used. Class I and class II HLA loci were covered by the typing at four-digit resolution. To study patterns of TCR occurrence, a later analysis re-analyzed previously published TCR beta repertoires from 650 to 750 donors and added high-resolution HLA genotyping. Around 320 gigabases of sequencing data and tens of millions of unique TCR sequences were included in an early release covering about 700 HLA-typed donors. The study profiled the T cell repertoires of some 610 subjects by immunosequencing and related them to cytomegalovirus serostatus. Because of strong linkage in the cohort, roughly five DR-DQ haplotypes were treated as single units for association and clustering. Donor age, sex, ethnicity and CMV serostatus were compiled alongside the repertoire data. The number of typed donors differed by locus: roughly 629-640 for A, B, C, DRB1 and DQB1; 500 to 550 for DQA1; approximately 600 for DPA1; and 400 to 480 for DPB1. High-throughput TCR immunosequencing, statistical association of individual TCRs with disease status, and machine learning were combined to predict cytomegalovirus infection status. In the later analysis, no new phenotypic data were used to find candidate immune exposures; instead, reliance was placed on TCR beta sequences and their occurrence across donors. On average, around 240,000 unique TCR beta nucleotide sequences were sequenced per donor among a few hundred genotyped donors of the cohort, with roughly 20% of those sequences being non-productive. The study aimed to test whether cataloging public T cell receptors could reveal signatures of past pathogen exposure. All discovery cohort repertoires had been generated on a single sequencing platform. Of the approximately 400 genotyped donors, about 80% fell in the genetic ancestry cluster associated with self-reported Caucasian donors.

Spanning cysteine to phenylalanine, the CDR3 consists of 16 amino acids. The retained sequence is limited to the CDR3, 48 bases, with the frame set at the first base. The germline V gene specifies SGHDT as CDR1 and YYEEEE as CDR2. The junction shows trimming of 4 bases on V and 4 bases on J, and the gene matches do not reach 14 bases of it. Libraries were made using the immunoSEQ multiplex PCR assay. For the multiplex PCR, a mixture combining 60 forward primers for TCR Vbeta segments and 13 reverse primers for TCR Jbeta segments was used. The CDR3 region of rearranged TCR beta genes was amplified from genomic DNA by a multiplex PCR assay. The amplified TCR beta libraries were sequenced on the Illumina HiSeq System as 87-base-pair reads. Per the original workflow: A later analysis tallied around 82 million unique TCR beta chains across the 610 or so repertoires, and some 10 million of those chains were shared by two or more donors. Raw reads were error-corrected and collapsed into unique sequences with a nearest-neighbor algorithm that merged closely related sequences to remove PCR and sequencing errors. Alignment of CDR3 sequences to IMGT reference sequences was used to assign V, D and J gene segments. For a sequence to be retained, at least a six-nucleotide match to both a V gene segment and a J gene segment was required. A rearrangement counted as productive if the CDR3 had no stop codons and remained in frame with V and J, and every other rearrangement counted as non-productive. Following IMGT convention, CDR3 was defined as the stretch from the second conserved V-encoded cysteine up to the conserved J-encoded phenylalanine. Sequences without an unambiguous match to a single V gene segment were excluded from the earlier analysis of 587 of the donors. An earlier analysis of approximately 590 of the donors classified V segments as functional when productive rearrangements were above 56.7% and as segregating when the standard deviation between donors was above 5%. A statistical classification framework was built to diagnose cytomegalovirus status from the catalog of TCR beta chain sequences. In a later analysis, TCR nucleotide sequences were compared against IMGT/GENE-DB human TR gene sequences so that V and J genes could be assigned. In a later analysis, CDR3 sequences and most-parsimonious VDJ recombination scenarios were assigned using the TCRdist pipeline. In a later analysis, each TCR beta chain was defined by its CDR3 amino acid sequence together with its V-gene family, and reads lacking a unique V-gene family were excluded. As a way to deal with suspected cross-contamination and a sequencing artifact, a later analysis dropped 640 or so nucleotide sequences that were highly shared and had low generation probability. In a later analysis, a clonal expansion index for each public chain was calculated from normalized within-repertoire ranks of inferred template counts. In a later analysis, generation probabilities were computed with a VDJ recombination model fitted to out-of-frame rearrangements, and the resulting probabilities were checked against IGoR. A later analysis scored TCR-TCR, TCR-HLA and TCR-CMV co-occurrence with hypergeometric tests, applying a repertoire-size bias correction to TCR pairs. A later analysis estimated false discovery rates by permuting HLA or CMV assignments 20 times. In a later analysis, co-occurring TCRs were grouped using DBSCAN, with TCRdist sequence similarity added in when clustering inside HLA-allele-positive subsets. For co-occurrence clustering, repertoires with fewer than 30,000 or more than 120,000 public chains were excluded, along with about five repertoires with anomalous nucleotide sharing. The clones in this table, taken by TCRdb from immuneACCESS, are in-frame only. Not every clone is retained; where verified, under half of the shortfall comes from an unresolved V gene, and the cause of the rest is unknown. V and J calls and clone size are as listed in that table; D and trimming were resolved from the DNA. For this sample the table gives roughly 160,000 clones, of which 85% were detected only once. Of the sample, 1% falls within the top ten clones.

Overall study outcomes, separate from this receptor: According to a later analysis, parvovirus B19, influenza, CMV and Epstein-Barr virus appeared linked to several top co-occurrence clusters. Strong co-occurrence of HLA alleles, especially DR and DQ, made assigning TCR associations to individual alleles difficult. A cluster of highly shared sequence variants was judged likely to represent a technical artifact of the sequencing pipeline. In the study, around 150 TCR beta chains were listed as associated with cytomegalovirus. Linkage disequilibrium might explain the correlated functional status among segregating V segments, but an unknown experimental factor could not be ruled out. Specific HLA alleles were associated with over 15,000 TCR beta sequences at a false discovery rate of 0.05 in a later analysis. Immune exposure information for the cohort was limited to CMV serostatus. It was suggested by the authors that the approach could potentially be generalized to other disease states and immunological phenotypes. A further reported finding was that TCR beta sequences accurately predicted the HLA-A and HLA-B alleles for most subjects in the first cohort. The presence/absence analyses assumed that sequencing depth was roughly uniform across donors, and that assumption may not be true. In both the original and validation cohorts, the classifier was reported to diagnose cytomegalovirus status with high specificity and sensitivity. A few of the identified cytomegalovirus-associated TCR beta chains were confirmed in vitro to be specific for cytomegalovirus antigens. Because HLA typing was missing for some donors at each locus, association tests included only the typed subset. This cohort had only TCR beta chains sequenced, and the lack of alpha or paired-chain data limited which features could be detected. In a later analysis, TCR association rates were found to vary across HLA loci, with the most associated TCRs seen for DRB1 alleles and the fewest for HLA-C alleles. In a later analysis, HLA-associated TCR beta chains were found to be more clonally expanded and to have lower generation probabilities than equally common non-associated chains. The earlier analysis of 587 of the donors excluded roughly 16 rarely observed V segments, including chromosome 9 orphons, because counts were too low. Across donors, most TCR sequences were observed very rarely, whereas some public TCRs were present in many individuals. Most CMV-associated TCR beta chains appeared to be HLA-restricted in a later analysis, and the HLA associations seemed to be driven largely by CMV exposure. V-gene and J-gene trimming of TCR beta chains was associated with a missense DCLRE1C variant in a later genetic analysis, and the association was replicated in an independent cohort. In an earlier analysis of some 500 of the donors, most TCR beta V segments were observed in productive rearrangements about 90% or about 30% of the time, broadly matching IMGT annotations. Compared with the 666-donor mean, donors in an Asian-associated ancestry cluster had fewer N-insertions in productive TCRs, according to a later genetic analysis. Some IMGT-functional V segments, including TRBV6-2 and TRBV6-3, could not be distinguished by the 87-base-pair reads and were therefore excluded.

As to this clone: Its antigen is currently not known. No base-level quality is on record; no much larger clone is a single base apart.

In total, 666 healthy bone marrow donors made up the cohort. All cohort members were sampled while nominally healthy, although unrecorded immune exposures were likely present. The donor tested CMV seronegative, placing the donor among the roughly 350 seronegative members of the cohort. Each donor provided a peripheral blood sample, and peripheral blood mononuclear cells were used for TCR beta sequencing. The Qiagen DNeasy Blood Extraction Kit was used to extract genomic DNA from the blood cell samples. This receptor was identified in a boy younger than 10 in good health and CMV-seronegative. Here the chain combines TRBV5-6 and TRBJ2-7; the central 7 bases match TRBD1. Sequences were obtained from PBMCs. The DNA sequence follows: TGTGCCAGCAGCCTTGAACAGGGGAAGTTTTCGTACGAGCAGTACTTC. Its protein is CASSLEQGKFSYEQYF.